Listed below are T cell receptor beta chains from one sample, sequenced in a study of T cell responses to AZD1222 COVID-19 vaccine. Libraries were prepared by immunoSEQ multiplex PCR; TCRdb keeps only in-frame clonotypes and omits some of them. The repertoire includes 65,000 to 85,000 clones, 70% to 90% of them detected once, and over 8% sits in the top ten. The sequences come from peripheral blood, collected 28 days after the second dose of the MenACWY control vaccine. The receptors originated from an adult who received the MenACWY meningococcal vaccine as a control. Each CDR3 is given with its conserved first and last residue. D genes are given only for firm matches. Clone size is stated in some rows and not others, as once, few, many or a class when expanded.

>NA|TRBV5-6|TRBJ1-1|NA
CASSLYSEAFF
TGTGCCAGCAGCTTGTATAGTGAAGCTTTCTTT
>NA|TRBV5-1|TRBJ1-1|NA
CASSLEGGEGTEAFF
TGCGCCAGCAGCTTGGAGGGGGGAGAGGGCACTGAAGCTTTCTTT
>NA|TRBV14|TRBJ1-1|NA
CASASTARRTEAFF
TGTGCCAGCGCTTCGACAGCCCGGCGCACTGAAGCTTTCTTT
>NA|TRBV6-5|TRBJ2-5|NA
CASRMQVTGETQYF
TGTGCCAGCAGAATGCAGGTTACTGGGGAGACCCAGTACTTC
>TRBD2|TRBV5-5|TRBJ2-2|NA
CASSLDPGRVNTGELFF
TGTGCCAGCAGCTTGGACCCGGGGAGGGTGAACACCGGGGAGCTGTTTTTT
>NA|TRBV14|TRBJ1-1|NA
CASSQDVKENTEAFF
TGTGCCAGCAGCCAAGATGTCAAAGAGAACACTGAAGCTTTCTTT
>NA|TRBV5-6|TRBJ2-7|NA
CASSPGIARKYEQYF
TGTGCCAGCAGCCCGGGGATCGCCCGGAAGTACGAGCAGTACTTC
>TRBD2|TRBV2|TRBJ2-3|NA
CASSGRLAGGADTQYF
TGTGCCAGCAGTGGGCGGCTAGCGGGGGGCGCAGATACGCAGTATTTT
>TRBD1|TRBV19|TRBJ2-3|NA
CASSSGQGVSTDTQYF
TGTGCCAGTAGCTCCGGGCAGGGGGTCTCCACAGATACGCAGTATTTT
>TRBD2|TRBV7-9|TRBJ2-1|medium-sized
CASSLIGLETYNEQFF
TGTGCCAGCAGCTTGATCGGACTAGAGACCTACAATGAGCAGTTCTTC
>TRBD1|TRBV6-5|TRBJ1-4|NA
CASRPGGGKLFF
TGTGCCAGCAGGCCAGGGGGCGGAAAACTGTTTTTT
>TRBD2|TRBV18|TRBJ2-5|NA
CASSPPTSGGETQYF
TGTGCCAGCTCACCACCGACTAGCGGGGGAGAGACCCAGTACTTC
>TRBD2|TRBV28|TRBJ2-3|NA
CASTVRAGDTDTQYF
TGTGCCAGCACCGTTAGAGCGGGGGATACAGATACGCAGTATTTT
>TRBD2|TRBV6-4|TRBJ2-3|NA
CASSDSNPGLAGRDTQYF
TGTGCCAGCAGTGACTCGAACCCCGGACTAGCGGGTCGAGATACGCAGTATTTT
>NA|TRBV14|TRBJ2-7|NA
CANPGFTGPYEQYF
TGTGCCAATCCAGGGTTTACAGGCCCCTACGAGCAGTACTTC
>NA|TRBV6-5|TRBJ1-4|NA
CASSYKGVGEKLFF
TGTGCCAGCAGTTACAAGGGGGTCGGTGAAAAACTGTTTTTT
>NA|TRBV2|TRBJ1-5|once
CASSGETSGNQPQHF
TGTGCCAGCAGTGGCGAGACGTCAGGCAATCAGCCCCAGCATTTT
>NA|TRBV9|TRBJ1-1|NA
CASNGGIGNTEAFF
TGTGCCAGCAATGGCGGTATAGGCAACACTGAAGCTTTCTTT
>TRBD2|TRBV10-3|TRBJ2-3|NA
CAISSRGSRGGGDTQYF
TGTGCCATCAGCTCCCGAGGGAGCCGGGGGGGTGGAGATACGCAGTATTTT
>TRBD2|TRBV19|TRBJ2-2|NA
CASHASGGYTGELFF
TGTGCCAGTCACGCTAGCGGGGGTTACACCGGGGAGCTGTTTTTT
>NA|TRBV19|TRBJ1-3|once
CASSIDITAGNTIYF
TGTGCCAGTAGTATAGATATCACGGCTGGAAACACCATATATTTT
>NA|TRBV12-3/TRBV12-4|TRBJ2-7|once
CASSLAGSEQYF
TGTGCCAGCAGTTTGGCAGGGTCCGAGCAGTACTTC
>NA|TRBV18|TRBJ2-1|NA
CASSPPAQASNEQFF
TGTGCCAGCTCACCACCGGCGCAGGCTAGCAATGAGCAGTTCTTC
>TRBD2|TRBV20-1|TRBJ2-1|NA
CSASRPGLAKNEQFF
TGCAGTGCTAGTCGTCCGGGACTAGCGAAGAATGAGCAGTTCTTC
>NA|TRBV10-1|TRBJ1-1|NA
CASSGNTEAFF
TGCGCCAGCAGTGGGAACACTGAAGCTTTCTTT
>NA|TRBV7-2|TRBJ1-6|few
CASSFNDSPLHF
TGTGCCAGCAGTTTTAACGATTCACCCCTCCACTTT
>TRBD1|TRBV28|TRBJ1-1|NA
CASRPTRTGYVNTEAFF
TGTGCCAGCAGGCCCACCCGGACAGGGTATGTGAACACTGAAGCTTTCTTT
>NA|TRBV7-2|TRBJ1-2|NA
CASSPSSGDGRGYTF
TGTGCCAGCAGCCCTTCTTCAGGGGACGGTCGTGGCTACACCTTC
>NA|TRBV3-1/TRBV3-2|TRBJ1-1|NA
CASSPQPGGGNTEAFF
TGTGCCAGCAGCCCACAGCCCGGGGGAGGGAACACTGAAGCTTTCTTT
>NA|TRBV2|TRBJ1-2|NA
CASPTGAIGNFGGYTF
TGTGCCAGCCCTACGGGGGCAATAGGAAATTTTGGTGGCTACACCTTC
>NA|TRBV5-4|TRBJ1-5|NA
CASSLMSGESNQPQHF
TGTGCCAGCAGCTTGATGTCAGGGGAAAGCAATCAGCCCCAGCATTTT
>NA|TRBV21-1|TRBJ1-2|NA
CARATLGYYGYTF
TGTGCCAGAGCCACACTAGGGTACTATGGCTACACCTTC
>TRBD1|TRBV23-1|TRBJ1-5|NA
CASSQLRQGAGQPQHF
TGCGCCAGCAGTCAATTACGACAGGGGGCTGGTCAGCCCCAGCATTTT